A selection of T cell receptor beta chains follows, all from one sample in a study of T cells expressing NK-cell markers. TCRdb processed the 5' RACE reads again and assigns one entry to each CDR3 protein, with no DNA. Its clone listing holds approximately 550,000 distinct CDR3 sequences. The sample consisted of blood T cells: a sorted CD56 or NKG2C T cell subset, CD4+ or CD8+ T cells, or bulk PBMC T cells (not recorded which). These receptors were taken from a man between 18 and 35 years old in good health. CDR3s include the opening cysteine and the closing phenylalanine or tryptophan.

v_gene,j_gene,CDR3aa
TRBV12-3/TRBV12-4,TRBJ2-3,CASTKGDSTDTQYF
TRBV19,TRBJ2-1,CASSRLAGGSGYEQFF
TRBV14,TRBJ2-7,CASSPTVQGAYEQYF
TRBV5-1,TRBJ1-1,CASSRGGGTEAFF
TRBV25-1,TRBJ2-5,CASRQAMAGEETQYF
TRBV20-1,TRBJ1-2,CSAKRNDGYTF
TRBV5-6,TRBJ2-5,CASSPQRGERETQYF
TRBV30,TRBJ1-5,CAWSVGGINQPQHF
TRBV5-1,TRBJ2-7,CASSPDRGPWQYF
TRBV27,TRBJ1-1,CASTNKDSANTEAFF
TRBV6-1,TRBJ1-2,CASSDGISPLGYTF
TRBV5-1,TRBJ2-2,CASSTGTRNTGELFF
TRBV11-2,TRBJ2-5,CASSLVHRETQYF
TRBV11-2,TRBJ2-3,CASSLLFSDTQYF
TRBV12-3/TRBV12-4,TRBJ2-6,CASSLVVGAHSGANVLTF
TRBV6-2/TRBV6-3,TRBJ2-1,CASSRMPFSRPDEQFF
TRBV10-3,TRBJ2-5,CAIKQGSGETQYF
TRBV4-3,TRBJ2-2,CASSQDGGVTGELFF
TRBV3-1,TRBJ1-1,CASSQALGQGNTEAFF
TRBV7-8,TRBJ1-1,CASSLTRDVEAFF
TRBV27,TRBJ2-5,CASSLSSGSQETQYF
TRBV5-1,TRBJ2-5,CASSPTGSETQYF
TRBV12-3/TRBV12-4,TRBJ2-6,CASSKYRAGANVLTF
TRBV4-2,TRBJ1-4,CASSQEAGGWEKLFF
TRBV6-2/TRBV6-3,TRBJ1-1,CASTLVRGLPEAFF
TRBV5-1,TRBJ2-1,CASKGQGWNEQFF
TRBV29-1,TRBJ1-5,CSVVLGTRQPQHF
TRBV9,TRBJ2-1,CASSVRSTKREMFF
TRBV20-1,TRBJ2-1,CSARVHMPSDEQFF
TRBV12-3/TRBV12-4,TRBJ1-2,CASRPDRGQGYTF
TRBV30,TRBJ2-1,CAWSYSGRGNEQFF
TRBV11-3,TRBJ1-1,CASARLGQGNTEAFF
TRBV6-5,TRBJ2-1,CASRAGTSGSTANEQFF
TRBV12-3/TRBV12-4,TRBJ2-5,CASSMGLAGGLGETQYF
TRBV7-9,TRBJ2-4,CASRTLREGDIQYF
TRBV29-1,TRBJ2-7,CSVVESEVYEQYF
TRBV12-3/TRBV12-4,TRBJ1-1,CASSEIRGGRLGAEAFF
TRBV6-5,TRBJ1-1,CARGESPRAFF
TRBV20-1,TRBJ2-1,CSAYSGRARDEQFF
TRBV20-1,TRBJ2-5,CSARDRGVQETQYF
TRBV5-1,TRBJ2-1,CASSSRQGAHEQFF
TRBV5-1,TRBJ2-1,CASSLTGTGGISYNEQFF
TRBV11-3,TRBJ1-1,CASSPRTSTLNTEAFF
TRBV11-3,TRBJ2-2,CASSVNRAGELFF
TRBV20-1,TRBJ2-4,CSARALNRDIQYF
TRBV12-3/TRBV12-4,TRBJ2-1,CASTPLAGASYNEQFF
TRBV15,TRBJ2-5,CATSRDLAGGLETQYF
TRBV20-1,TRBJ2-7,CSAPTDGSSEQYF
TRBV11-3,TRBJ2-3,CASTGTSGDTQYF
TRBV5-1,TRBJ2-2,CASSEPGIGELFF